This TCR beta chain was obtained from a study of blood T cell repertoires in COVID-19. Turning to the study itself: Donors in the United States, Italy and Spain gave samples during acute or convalescent COVID-19.

There are 14 residues in the CDR3. V lost 8 bases, J lost 1 base, and 5 bases stayed unmatched. Germline assignment: CDR1 WNHNN and CDR2 SYGVQD (reference sequence). As processed by the authors: Amplification of reference gene primers was used by the study to estimate nucleated cell counts. Only in-frame clones appear in the TCRdb table, and some are missing; sequencing was by immunoSEQ multiplex PCR. The V and J calls and clone size are taken from that table; D and trimming were inferred from the DNA. The table includes about 64,000 clones, about 88% detected once. The sequencing sample was made of PBMCs or T cells enriched from blood (not recorded which). The TCR originated in a woman aged 40 to 50 who had recovered from COVID-19. This chain uses TRBV10-1 with TRBJ2-3, with 8 nucleotides matching TRBD2. CDR3 sequence (DNA): TGCGCCAGCGCGGGGGGCCTGGGCACAGATACGCAGTATTTT. This encodes CASAGGLGTDTQYF.